This entry describes one T cell receptor beta chain. What it binds is unknown. The data were taken from a study of cytomegalovirus exposure and HLA in healthy donors. Study-level results: Among the CMV-associated chains, a few were confirmed in vitro as specific for CMV antigens.

Repertoires were generated with immunoSEQ multiplex PCR, while TCRdb's copy carries only in-frame clones and drops some. The sample lists 150,000 to 200,000 clones, around nine tenths occurring once. The germline V gene has CDR1 WSHSY and CDR2 SAAADI. The CDR3 has 16 residues. V gave up 8 bases and J gave up 6 bases, with 26 bases separating them. Input material: PBMCs. V and J are TRBV10-2 and TRBJ2-7; D possibly corresponds to TRBD2 (5 bases). The sequence was obtained from a woman in her late teens or twenties in good health and CMV-seronegative. For the CDR3, the DNA is TGCGCCAGCCGACACGCTGCTCCGGGATACATACCCGAGCAGTACTTC. This codes for CASRHAAPGYIPEQYF.